This section outlines one T cell receptor beta chain sequence together with its context. Its antigen is as yet unknown. This sample stems from a study of STAT3 mutations in large granular lymphocyte leukemia. Study-level findings and limits: At least one immunodominant TCR beta clonotype appeared in every T-cell large granular lymphocyte leukemia patient.

The repertoire was sequenced with immunoSEQ multiplex PCR; TCRdb's copy has only in-frame clones and lacks some. The table includes 7,500 to 10,000 clones, more than 85% detected once. V lost 5 bases to trimming and J lost 4 bases, with 14 bases between them. The length of the CDR3 is 13 residues. The germline gives CDR1 GTSNPN, CDR2 SVGIG (reference sequence). This TCR came from a man between 60 and 75 years old with T-cell large granular lymphocyte leukemia. Some clones in this sample may be carry-over from other donors' samples. The rearrangement uses TRBV30 and TRBJ1-2, with no clear D. Sequenced input: peripheral blood mononuclear cells. Here the CDR3 reads CAWGPAGGYGYTF. In DNA, the CDR3 is TGTGCCTGGGGTCCCGCGGGCGGCTATGGCTACACCTTC.